The 31 T cell receptor beta chains given below trace back to one sample, sequenced in a study of a mutant IDH1 vaccine in newly diagnosed glioma. These receptors' targets are unknown. Clones were read by immunoSEQ multiplex PCR, and TCRdb kept only the in-frame ones, dropping some. Of about 40,000 clones in the sample, 65% to 90% were seen once. The sample's time point: week 47, end of study. Alongside topical imiquimod, each dose of vaccine comprised 300 ug of mutant IDH1 20-mer peptide. The specimen comprised PBMCs, sampled from a glioma patient whose treatment included an IDH1 peptide vaccine. Receptors were obtained from a young man with glioma. Some clones in this sample may be carry-over from other donors' samples.

The chain joins TRBV5-6 to TRBJ2-7; 7 positions agree with TRBD2. Losses at the gene ends were 4 bases for V and 2 bases for J; bases not matched to a gene: 6. CDR1 SGHDT and CDR2 YYEEEE come from the germline V gene. The CDR3 loop spans 14 amino acids. CDR3 coding DNA: TGTGCCAGCAGCCCCGGACTAGTACCCTACGAGCAGTACTTC. Amino acids: CASSPGLVPYEQYF.

The chain recombines TRBV6-5 with TRBJ1-2; D gene uncertain. V dropped 0 bases and J dropped 6 bases, with 8 bases sitting between them. Germline CDR1 is MNHEY and CDR2 is SVGAGI. The CDR3 extends over 13 amino acids. This CDR3 is CASSYSDYNGYTF. Here the CDR3 DNA reads TGTGCCAGCAGTTACTCGGATTACAATGGCTACACCTTC.

The gene calls are TRBV19 and TRBJ2-1, with TRBD2 matching 10 bases. Germline assignment: CDR1 LNHDA and CDR2 SQIVND (reference sequence). Germline trimming cut 3 bases from V and 12 bases from J; bases unmatched to any gene: 11. The CDR3 runs 15 residues. The CDR3 DNA is TGTGCCAGTAGTATTATAGCTAGCGGGAGTAGATGGCAGTTCTTC. Translation: CASSIIASGSRWQFF.

The gene calls are TRBV27 and TRBJ2-7; 10 nucleotides match TRBD2. The CDR3 contains 14 residues. Germline V CDR1 and CDR2: MNHEY, SMNVEV (reference sequence). Trimming cost V 5 bases and J 4 bases; bases outside gene matches: 5. The CDR3, as DNA: TGTGCCAGCAGTGGACCGGGACTAGCGTACGAGCAGTACTTC. The encoded protein is CASSGPGLAYEQYF.

The chain is built from TRBV5-1 and TRBJ1-1; maybe TRBD1 (5 bases). CDR3 size: 16 residues. Germline CDR1 and CDR2: SGHRS and YFSETQ. V dropped 1 base and J dropped 0 bases, with 13 bases sitting between them. The CDR3 reads CASSLSRASMNTEAFF. As DNA, the CDR3 is TGCGCCAGCAGCTTGAGCAGGGCCTCTATGAACACTGAAGCTTTCTTT.

The chain couples TRBV9 to TRBJ1-5, with D tentatively TRBD1 (6 bases). CDR1 is SGDLS, CDR2 YYNGEE, per germline. Trimming left V 4 bases short and J 0 bases short, with 11 bases between. The CDR3 is 15 amino acids. The CDR3 coding sequence is TGTGCCAGCAGCTTCGGGGGGGCTAGCAATCAGCCCCAGCATTTT. Its protein product is CASSFGGASNQPQHF.

This clone showed up just once. The chain joins TRBV19 to TRBJ2-2; 9 bases map to TRBD1. CDR1 LNHDA and CDR2 SQIVND come from the germline V gene (reference sequence). Trimming at V came to 7 bases and at J to 7 bases, leaving 4 bases not matched to a gene. The CDR3 has 13 residues. The CDR3 loop is CASIDRGGGELFF. CDR3 DNA: TGTGCCAGTATCGACAGGGGGGGCGGGGAGCTGTTTTTT.

The gene calls are TRBV6-5 and TRBJ2-6; D might be TRBD2 (5 bases). The V and J ends lost 2 bases and 1 base respectively, with 6 bases between them. The CDR3 contains 15 residues. CDR1 and CDR2 from the germline V gene are MNHEY and SVGAGI. CDR3 amino acids: CASSYEGSGANVLTF. The CDR3 coding sequence is TGTGCCAGCAGTTACGAGGGTTCTGGGGCCAACGTCCTGACTTTC.

This chain joins TRBV7-6 and TRBJ2-6; D uncertain. The V gene lost 6 bases and the J gene lost 0 bases, with 6 bases spanning the gap. CDR3 length: 14 residues. Germline loops: CDR1 SGHVS, CDR2 FNYEAQ. For the CDR3, the DNA is TGTGCCAGCAGTCCAGACTCTGGGGCCAACGTCCTGACTTTC. Amino acid sequence: CASSPDSGANVLTF.

The gene calls are TRBV7-9 and TRBJ1-2, with D uncertain. Trimming took 5 bases from V and 8 from J, leaving 15 bases between them. Germline V lookup: CDR1 SEHNR, CDR2 FQNEAQ (reference sequence). This CDR3 region has 13 residues. CDR3 nucleotides: TGTGCCAGCAGCGGGTGGACCGGACTAGGCTACACCTTC. Its protein product is CASSGWTGLGYTF.

Here the CDR3 DNA reads TGTGCCAGCAGTGAAATAGGAAATCAGCCCCAGCATTTT. This gives the protein CASSEIGNQPQHF. This rearrangement joins TRBV6-1 to TRBJ1-5; D is unresolved. Germline V gene data show CDR1 as MNHNS and CDR2 as SASEGT. The V end lost 2 bases, the J end lost 4 bases, and 6 bases lay between the germline ends. The CDR3 extends over 13 amino acids.

The gene calls are TRBV11-2 and TRBJ1-1; no clear D gene. This CDR3 is built from 13 residues. Trimming took off 1 base at V and 0 bases at J, with 3 bases between the two ends. Looked up from germline, CDR1 is SGHAT and CDR2 is FQNNGV. DNA for the CDR3: TGTGCCAGCAGCTTAGCAGTGAACACTGAAGCTTTCTTT. This translates into CASSLAVNTEAFF.

V is TRBV18 and J is TRBJ1-5; D call uncertain. Trimming stripped 2 bases from V and 6 bases from J, with 11 bases between. From germline, CDR1 is KGHSH and CDR2 LQKENI. This CDR3 spans 14 amino acids. The CDR3 nucleotides read TGTGCCAGCTCACCAACGAACGGTGGTCAGCCCCAGCATTTT. Protein: CASSPTNGGQPQHF.

This chain joins TRBV4-1 and TRBJ1-2; weak D call: TRBD1 (5 bases). The V end lost 7 bases, the J end lost 4 bases, and 19 bases lay between the germline ends. The germline gives CDR1 MGHRA, CDR2 YSYEKL. This CDR3 has 15 amino acids. The CDR3 is CASMGRRGRSYGYTF. Here the CDR3 DNA reads TGCGCCAGCATGGGCCGACGGGGCCGGAGCTATGGCTACACCTTC.

The J gene is TRBJ2-3, the V gene TRBV5-5; maybe TRBD2 (5 bases). Trimming removed 3 bases at V and 0 bases at J, with 8 bases between. The CDR3 consists of 14 residues. Germline V gives CDR1 SGHKS, CDR2 YYEKEE (reference sequence). The CDR3 here is CASSWSGSTDTQYF. CDR3 nucleotides: TGTGCCAGCAGCTGGAGCGGTAGCACAGATACGCAGTATTTT. Combining the CDR3 with reference TRBV5-5 and TRBJ2-3 gives the whole variable domain DAGVTQSPTHLIKTRGQQVTLRCSPISGHKSVSWYQQVLGQGPQFIFQYYEKEERGRGNFPDRFSARQFPNYSSELNVNALLLGDSALYLCASSWSGSTDTQYFGPGTRLTVL.

This clone has a handful of counts. The chain carries TRBV25-1 and TRBJ2-7, with D hard to call. V lost 2 bases and J 3 bases, leaving 5 bases between the germline ends. Germline loops: CDR1 MGHDK, CDR2 SYGVNS. The CDR3 length is 12 residues. DNA of the CDR3: TGTGCCAGCAGTGAAGGCGGCTACGAGCAGTACTTC. Amino acids: CASSEGGYEQYF.

In this sample, this clone is medium-sized. Other DNA sequences within the sample encode an identical CDR3. Written as DNA, the CDR3 is TGTGCCAGCAGCTTAGGGGGGCCGAACACTGAAGCTTTCTTT. It is translated as CASSLGGPNTEAFF. The genes are TRBV11-3 and TRBJ1-1, with D possibly TRBD1 on 6 matching bases. The V end lost 1 base, the J end lost 1 base, and 7 bases lay between the germline ends. The germline V gene encodes CDR1 SGHNT and CDR2 YENEEA. CDR3 length: 14 amino acids. The full variable domain, in which reference TRBV11-3 and TRBJ1-1 provide the parts outside the CDR3, is EAGVVQSPRYKIIEKKQPVAFWCNPISGHNTLYWYLQNLGQGPELLIRYENEEAVDDSQLPKDRFSAERLKGVDSTLKIQPAELGDSAVYLCASSLGGPNTEAFFGQGTRLTVV.

This clone was seen a few times. The chain links TRBV5-4 to TRBJ1-4, with TRBD1 matching 7 bases. Germline V gene lookup returns CDR1 SGHNT and CDR2 YYREEE (reference sequence). The CDR3 covers 15 residues. The trim removed 4 bases at V and 4 bases at J, leaving 7 bases unmatched. The CDR3 nucleotides read TGTGCCAGCAGCCCAAGGACAGGAATTAATGAAAAACTGTTTTTT. Translation gives CASSPRTGINEKLFF.

The V and J genes are TRBV6-5 and TRBJ1-2, with D perhaps matching TRBD1 (5 bases). Trimming removed 2 bases at V and 2 bases at J, with 6 bases between. CDR1 is MNHEY, CDR2 SVGAGI, per germline. The CDR3 is 13 amino acids. CDR3: CASSYAGNYGYTF. The CDR3 DNA sequence: TGTGCCAGCAGTTACGCAGGGAACTATGGCTACACCTTC.

CDR3 DNA sequence: TGTGCCAGCAGCTTAAGTACAGGGAACTATGGCTACACCTTC. It specifies CASSLSTGNYGYTF. The chain joins TRBV7-9 to TRBJ1-2, with D tentatively TRBD1 (6 bases). CDR1 is SEHNR, CDR2 FQNEAQ, per germline (reference sequence). CDR3 length: 14 amino acids. V was trimmed by 2 bases and J by 2 bases, leaving 9 bases between them.

The chain couples TRBV7-9 to TRBJ1-6, with D perhaps matching TRBD1 (5 bases). V gave up 7 bases and J gave up 2 bases, with 9 bases separating them. The V gene's germline CDR1 is SEHNR and CDR2 FQNEAQ (reference sequence). The CDR3 has 14 amino acids. This chain's CDR3 is CASKTGAYNSPLHF. CDR3 in DNA: TGTGCCAGCAAGACGGGGGCCTATAATTCACCCCTCCACTTT.

The V and J genes are TRBV29-1 and TRBJ1-5, with 10 bases aligning to TRBD1. This CDR3 is 14 amino acids long. Trimming removed 7 bases from V and 3 bases from J; junction bases left unmatched: 6. Germline V gene data show CDR1 as SQVTM and CDR2 as ANQGSEA. CDR3 amino acids: CSAGDRGYNQPQHF. The CDR3 DNA reads TGCAGCGCCGGGGACAGGGGATACAATCAGCCCCAGCATTTT.

CDR3 coding DNA: TGTGCCAGCAGTGAAGCAGGGGTAGAAAAACTGTTTTTT. The encoded protein is CASSEAGVEKLFF. The chain joins TRBV2 to TRBJ1-4, with a weak D call TRBD1 (5 bases). In germline, CDR1 is SNHLY, CDR2 FYNNEI. CDR3 length: 13 amino acids. V was pared by 0 bases and J by 8 bases, with 7 bases between.

The V gene is TRBV6-1, the J gene TRBJ1-2, with TRBD1 matching over 7 bases. Per germline, CDR1 MNHNS and CDR2 SASEGT. V lost 2 bases and J lost 7; bases outside the gene matches: 4. The CDR3 is made up of 13 amino acids. This CDR3 reads CASSEHRGAGYTF. Written as DNA, the CDR3 is TGTGCCAGCAGTGAACACAGGGGTGCTGGCTACACCTTC.

This clone was counted once. The V gene is TRBV6-5, the J gene TRBJ2-5; 9 bases line up with TRBD1. With V trimmed by 4 bases and J by 3 bases, 6 bases remained unmatched. CDR1 and CDR2 (germline): MNHEY, SVGAGI. This CDR3 has 15 residues. The CDR3 sequence: CASSSYRGPEETQYF. The CDR3 region has the DNA TGTGCCAGCAGTTCCTACAGGGGGCCGGAAGAGACCCAGTACTTC.

In DNA form, the CDR3 reads TGTGCCTGGAATTTGGTCTCTGGAAACACCATATATTTT. Translated, it gives CAWNLVSGNTIYF. This chain uses TRBV30 with TRBJ1-3; D call uncertain. Trimming left V 4 bases short and J 0 bases short, with 7 bases between. From germline, CDR1 is GTSNPN and CDR2 SVGIG (reference sequence). The CDR3 contains 13 residues.

This clone was picked up one time. V is TRBV27 and J is TRBJ1-1, with 10 bases that match TRBD1. The junction had 7 bases not matched to a gene; V was cut back by 8 bases and J by 7 bases. This CDR3 has 13 residues. Germline V gene lookup returns CDR1 MNHEY and CDR2 SMNVEV (reference sequence). The CDR3: CASADRGRGEAFF. In DNA form, the CDR3 reads TGTGCCAGCGCAGACAGGGGGCGAGGTGAAGCTTTCTTT.

This chain links TRBV27 with TRBJ2-7; D perhaps matches TRBD2 (5 bases). The CDR3 has 11 amino acids. Germline V gene lookup returns CDR1 MNHEY and CDR2 SMNVEV (reference sequence). The CDR3: CVTSGNYEQYF. The CDR3 region has the DNA TGTGTCACGTCCGGGAACTACGAGCAGTACTTC.

V and J are TRBV4-3 and TRBJ1-1; D gene ambiguous. This CDR3 region has 15 residues. Trimming took 0 bases from V and 4 from J, leaving 12 bases between them. CDR1 and CDR2 from the germline V gene are LGHNA and YSLEER. The CDR3 DNA reads TGCGCCAGCAGCCAAGACTGGGGAATGGGCACTGAAGCTTTCTTT. Its protein is CASSQDWGMGTEAFF.

CDR3 sequence (DNA): TGTGCCAGCAGCTTAGGACTAGCAATCAATGAGCAGTTCTTC. Translating it yields CASSLGLAINEQFF. J is TRBJ2-1 and V is TRBV7-9, with 7 bases lining up with TRBD2. The CDR3 runs 14 residues. The V gene's germline CDR1 is SEHNR and CDR2 FQNEAQ (reference sequence). V shed 1 base, J shed 6 bases, and the junction held 3 bases outside the gene matches.

The V gene is TRBV4-1, the J gene TRBJ2-2; 8 nucleotides line up with TRBD2. Germline CDR1 reads MGHRA; CDR2 reads YSYEKL. The V and J ends lost 0 bases and 5 bases, in that order; junction bases with no gene match: 11. The CDR3 is made up of 18 amino acids. CDR3 residues: CASSQDFGKRGTTGELFF. CDR3 sequence (DNA): TGCGCCAGCAGCCAAGATTTCGGCAAGCGGGGGACGACCGGGGAGCTGTTTTTT.